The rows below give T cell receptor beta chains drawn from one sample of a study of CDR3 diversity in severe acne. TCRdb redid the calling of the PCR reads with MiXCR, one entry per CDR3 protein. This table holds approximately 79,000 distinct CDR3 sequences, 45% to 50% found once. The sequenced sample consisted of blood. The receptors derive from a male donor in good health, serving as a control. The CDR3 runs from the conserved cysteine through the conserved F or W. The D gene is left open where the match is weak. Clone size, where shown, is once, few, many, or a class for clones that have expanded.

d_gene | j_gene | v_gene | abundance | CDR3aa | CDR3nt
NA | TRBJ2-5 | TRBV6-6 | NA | CASVDGPNEKLFFGSGTQYF | NA
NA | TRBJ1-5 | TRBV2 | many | CASRGPNQPQHF | TGTGCCAGCAGAGGACCGAATCAGCCCCAGCATTTT
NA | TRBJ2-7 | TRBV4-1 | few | CASSPEGGYEQYF | TGCGCCAGCAGCCCGGAAGGGGGATACGAGCAGTACTTC
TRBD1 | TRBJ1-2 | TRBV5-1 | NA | CASSSGTGTGFPRGYTF | TGCGCCAGCAGCTCAGGGACCGGGACAGGCTTTCCCCGTGGCTACACCTTC
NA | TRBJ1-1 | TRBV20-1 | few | CSVGAENTEAFF | TGCAGTGTTGGGGCCGAGAACACTGAAGCTTTCTTT
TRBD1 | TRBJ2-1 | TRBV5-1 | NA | CASSTGQGNEQFF | TGCGCCAGCAGCACGGGACAGGGGAATGAGCAGTTCTTC
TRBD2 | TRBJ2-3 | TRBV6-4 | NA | CASSDSGLAGGTDTQYF | TGTGCCAGCAGTGACTCGGGACTAGCGGGGGGCACAGATACGCAGTATTTT
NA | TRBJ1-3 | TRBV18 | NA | CASSPNDPGNTIYF | TGTGCCAGCTCACCGAATGACCCTGGAAACACCATATATTTT
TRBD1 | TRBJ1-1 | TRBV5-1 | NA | CASSLAQGVTEAFF | TGCGCCAGCAGCTTGGCACAGGGGGTCACTGAAGCTTTCTTT
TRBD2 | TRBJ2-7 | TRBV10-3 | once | CDIGTSGGEQYF | TGTGACATTGGGACTAGCGGGGGCGAGCAGTACTTC
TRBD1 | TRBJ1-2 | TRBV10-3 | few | CAISGGQGDGYTF | TGTGCCATCAGTGGGGGACAGGGAGATGGCTACACCTTC
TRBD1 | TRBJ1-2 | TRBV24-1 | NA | CATSDLETGVYGYTF | TGTGCCACCAGTGATCTAGAGACAGGGGTCTATGGCTACACCTTC
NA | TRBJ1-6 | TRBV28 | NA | CASRRTDYSPLHF | TGTGCCAGCAGGCGGACAGACTATTCACCCCTCCACTTT
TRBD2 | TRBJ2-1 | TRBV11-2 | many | CASSQAGTSGYNEQFF | TGTGCCAGCAGCCAAGCCGGGACTAGCGGATACAATGAGCAGTTCTTC
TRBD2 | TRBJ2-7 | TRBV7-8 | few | CASSPRLAGLYEQYF | TGTGCCAGCAGCCCCCGACTAGCGGGACTCTACGAGCAGTACTTC
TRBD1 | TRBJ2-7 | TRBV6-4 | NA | CATVPGQGREQYF | TGTGCCACCGTCCCGGGACAGGGGAGAGAGCAGTACTTC
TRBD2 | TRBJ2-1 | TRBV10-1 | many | CASSEVLAGGNSYNEQFF | TGCGCCAGCAGTGAGGTCCTAGCGGGGGGGAACTCCTACAATGAGCAGTTCTTC
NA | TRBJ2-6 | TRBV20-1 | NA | CSARGAGSGANVLTF | TGCAGTGCTAGGGGGGCCGGCTCTGGGGCCAACGTCCTGACTTTC
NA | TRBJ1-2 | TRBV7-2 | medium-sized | CASSQGLGDGYTF | TGTGCCAGCAGCCAAGGTCTGGGGGATGGCTACACCTTC
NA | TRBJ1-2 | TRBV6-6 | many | CASSYARSPGPDYGYTF | TGTGCCAGCAGTTACGCCAGGAGTCCGGGACCGGACTATGGCTACACCTTC
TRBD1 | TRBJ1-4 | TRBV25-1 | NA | CASSEVGPPGQGDEKLFF | TGTGCCAGCAGTGAAGTCGGCCCTCCGGGACAGGGGGATGAAAAACTGTTTTTT
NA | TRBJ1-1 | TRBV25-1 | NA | CASSEIGSGKTEASF | TGTGCCAGCAGTGAAATCGGATCAGGGAAAACTGAAGCTTCCTTT
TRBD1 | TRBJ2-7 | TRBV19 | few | CASSIGQGWGEQYF | TGTGCCAGTAGTATCGGACAGGGTTGGGGCGAGCAGTACTTC
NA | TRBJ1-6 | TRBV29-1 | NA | CSVVSGENSPLHF | TGCAGCGTTGTGAGTGGTGAAAATTCACCCCTCCACTTT
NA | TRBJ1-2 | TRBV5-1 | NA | CASSLETTAVSYGYTF | TGCGCCAGCAGCTTGGAAACCACCGCAGTAAGCTATGGCTACACCTTC
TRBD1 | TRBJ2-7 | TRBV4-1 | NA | CASSQVWGQGSYEQYF | TGCGCCAGCAGCCAAGTTTGGGGACAGGGCTCCTACGAGCAGTACTTC
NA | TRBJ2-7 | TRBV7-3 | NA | CASSLGLNYEQYF | TGTGCCAGCAGTTTAGGACTGAACTACGAGCAGTACTTC
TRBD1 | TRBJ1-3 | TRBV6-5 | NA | CASSRTGVENTIYF | TGTGCCAGCAGCCGGACAGGGGTCGAAAACACCATATATTTT
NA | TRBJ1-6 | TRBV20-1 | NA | CSEADRDPLHF | TGCAGTGAAGCGGACCGGGACCCCCTCCACTTT
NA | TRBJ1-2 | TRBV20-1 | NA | CSARWPDYGYTF | TGCAGTGCCCGATGGCCCGACTATGGCTACACCTTC
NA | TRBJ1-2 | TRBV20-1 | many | CSARVGWSYGYTF | TGCAGTGCTAGAGTAGGCTGGAGCTATGGCTACACCTTC
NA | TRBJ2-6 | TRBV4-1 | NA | CASSQPGANVLTF | TGCGCCAGCAGCCAGCCGGGGGCCAACGTCCTGACTTTC
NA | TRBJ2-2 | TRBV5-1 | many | CASSLGWGDTGELFF | TGCGCCAGCAGCTTGGGATGGGGGGACACCGGGGAGCTGTTTTTT
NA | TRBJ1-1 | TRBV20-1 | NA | CRVRDGSTEAFF | TGCAGGGTCCGTGACGGGAGCACTGAAGCTTTCTTT
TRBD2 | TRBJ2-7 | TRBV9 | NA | CASSQPGGENEQYF | TGTGCCAGCAGCCAACCGGGAGGGGAGAACGAGCAGTACTTC
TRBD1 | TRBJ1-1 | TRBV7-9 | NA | CASSPQEGTGTEAFF | TGTGCCAGCAGCCCCCAAGAGGGGACAGGCACTGAAGCTTTCTTT
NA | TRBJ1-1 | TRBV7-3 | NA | CASSLRGEGTEAFF | TGTGCCAGCAGCTTAAGGGGAGAAGGCACTGAAGCTTTCTTT
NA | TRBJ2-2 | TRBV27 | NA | CASSWQGFANTGELFF | TGTGCCAGCAGTTGGCAGGGGTTCGCGAACACCGGGGAGCTGTTTTTT
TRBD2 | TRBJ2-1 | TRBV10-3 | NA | CATSNTGTSGKLDEQFF | TGTGCCACCAGCAACACCGGGACTAGCGGGAAATTGGATGAGCAGTTCTTC
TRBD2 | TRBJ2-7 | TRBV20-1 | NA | CSASLAGNSYEQYF | TGCAGTGCGAGTTTAGCGGGAAATTCCTACGAGCAGTACTTC
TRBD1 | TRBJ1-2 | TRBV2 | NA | CASSEFPGQGNGYTF | TGTGCCAGCAGTGAATTCCCGGGACAGGGGAATGGCTACACCTTC
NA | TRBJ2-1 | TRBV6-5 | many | CASSYPGENEQFF | TGTGCCAGCAGTTACCCGGGGGAGAATGAGCAGTTCTTC
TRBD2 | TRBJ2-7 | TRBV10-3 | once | CAISASLAGESYEQYF | TGTGCCATCAGTGCGAGTTTAGCGGGAGAATCCTACGAGCAGTACTTC
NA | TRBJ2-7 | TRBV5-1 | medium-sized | CASSLGQPVRSYEQYF | TGCGCCAGCAGCCTCGGACAGCCCGTTCGCTCCTACGAGCAGTACTTC
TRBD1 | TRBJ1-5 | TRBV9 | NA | CASSAETGSHLPQHF | TGTGCCAGCAGCGCTGAGACAGGGTCCCACTTGCCCCAGCATTTT
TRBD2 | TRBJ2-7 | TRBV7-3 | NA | CASSLGAGEGYEQYF | TGCGCCAGCAGCTTAGGAGCGGGAGAGGGTTACGAGCAGTACTTC
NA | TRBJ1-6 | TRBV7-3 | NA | CASSLSRPPDSPLHF | TGTGCCAGCAGCTTAAGTCGACCCCCTGATTCACCCCTCCACTTT
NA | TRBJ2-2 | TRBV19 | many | CASSVPRLTGELFF | TGTGCCAGTAGTGTCCCCCGATTAACCGGGGAGCTGTTTTTT
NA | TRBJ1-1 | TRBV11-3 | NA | CASSQDGGNTEAFF | TGTGCCAGCAGCCAGGACGGGGGGAACACTGAAGCTTTCTTT
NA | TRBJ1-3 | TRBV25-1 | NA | CASSVGTPRPGNTIYF | TGTGCCAGCAGTGTCGGGACACCCAGACCTGGAAACACCATATATTTT
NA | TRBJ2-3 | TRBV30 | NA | CAWSRLATFTDTQYF | TGTGCCTGGAGTCGCCTAGCGACATTCACAGATACGCAGTATTTT
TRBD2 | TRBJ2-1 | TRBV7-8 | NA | CASNPSGRGNEQFF | TGTGCCAGCAACCCTAGCGGGAGGGGCAATGAGCAGTTCTTC
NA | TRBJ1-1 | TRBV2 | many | CASRGQKHTEAFF | TGTGCCAGCAGAGGACAGAAGCACACTGAAGCTTTCTTT
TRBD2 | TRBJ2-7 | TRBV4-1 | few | CASSLGAGGGYEQYF | TGCGCCAGCAGCTTAGGAGCGGGAGGGGGTTACGAGCAGTACTTC
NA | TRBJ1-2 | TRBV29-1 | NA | CSVEGSDEGSYGCTF | TGCAGCGTTGAGGGGTCTGACGAGGGGTCCTATGGCTGCACCTTC
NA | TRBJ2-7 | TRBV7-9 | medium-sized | CASSWTAYEQYF | TGTGCCAGCAGCTGGACAGCGTACGAGCAGTACTTC
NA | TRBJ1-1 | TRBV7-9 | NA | CASSFYICSAAVGAGGLEAFF | NA
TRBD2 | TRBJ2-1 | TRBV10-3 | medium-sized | CAISASIAGDNEQFF | TGTGCCATCAGTGCATCTATAGCGGGGGACAATGAGCAGTTCTTC
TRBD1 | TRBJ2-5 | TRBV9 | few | CASSATGMETQYF | TGTGCCAGCAGCGCGACAGGGATGGAGACCCAGTACTTC
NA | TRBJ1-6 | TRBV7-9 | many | CASTLRDNSPLHF | TGTGCCAGCACCCTTAGGGATAATTCACCCCTCCACTTT